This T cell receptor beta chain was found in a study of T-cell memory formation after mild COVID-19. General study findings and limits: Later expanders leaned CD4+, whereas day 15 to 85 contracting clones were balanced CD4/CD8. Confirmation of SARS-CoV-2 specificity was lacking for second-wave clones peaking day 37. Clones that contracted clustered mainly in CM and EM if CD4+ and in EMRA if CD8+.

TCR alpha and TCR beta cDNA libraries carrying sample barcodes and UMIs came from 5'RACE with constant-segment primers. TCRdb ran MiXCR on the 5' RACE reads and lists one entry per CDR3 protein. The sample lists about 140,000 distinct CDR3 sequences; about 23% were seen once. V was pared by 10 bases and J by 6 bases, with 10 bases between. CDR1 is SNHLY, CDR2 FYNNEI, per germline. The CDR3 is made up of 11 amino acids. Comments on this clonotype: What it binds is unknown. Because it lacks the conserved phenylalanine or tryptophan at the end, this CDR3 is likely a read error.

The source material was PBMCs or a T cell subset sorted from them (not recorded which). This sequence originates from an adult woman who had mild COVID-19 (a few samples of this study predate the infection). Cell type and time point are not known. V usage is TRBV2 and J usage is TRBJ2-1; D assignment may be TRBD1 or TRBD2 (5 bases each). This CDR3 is CAISGGNEQFL. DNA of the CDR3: TGTGCCATTTCTGGGGGCAATGAGCAGTTCTTA.